These T cell receptor beta chains were read from a single sample in a study of technical replicates of blood from a few donors. Profiled with immunoSEQ multiplex PCR; TCRdb holds only in-frame clones, not every one. The sample records approximately 60,000 clones, around nine tenths being singletons. Source material: PBMCs. All receptors come from a human donor in good health. Some clones in this sample may be carry-over from other donors' samples. CDR3s include the opening cysteine and the closing phenylalanine or tryptophan. Each record gives: clone size, J gene, D gene, V gene, CDR3 length, CDR3 protein, CDR3 DNA. A D gene is named only where the DNA matches it firmly. Only some rows state a clone size, as once, few, many or a class for expanded clones.

clone_size: NA
j_call: TRBJ2-7
d_call: TRBD1
v_call: TRBV6-6
cdr3_length: 15
cdr3_aa: CASSYSGQGTYEQYF
cdr3_nt: TGTGCCAGCAGTTACTCGGGACAGGGCACCTACGAGCAGTACTTC

clone_size: NA
j_call: TRBJ2-3
d_call: TRBD2
v_call: TRBV4-1
cdr3_length: 18
cdr3_aa: CASSQDIQRGGQMDTQYF
cdr3_nt: TGCGCCAGCAGCCAAGACATCCAGCGGGGGGGCCAGATGGATACGCAGTATTTT

clone_size: NA
j_call: TRBJ2-7
d_call: NA
v_call: TRBV5-1
cdr3_length: 15
cdr3_aa: CASSDRQGSTYEQYF
cdr3_nt: TGCGCCAGCAGCGATCGGCAGGGCTCAACCTACGAGCAGTACTTC

clone_size: NA
j_call: TRBJ2-1
d_call: TRBD2
v_call: TRBV27
cdr3_length: 13
cdr3_aa: CASISLSGGEQFF
cdr3_nt: TGTGCCAGCATTTCCCTTTCGGGGGGTGAGCAGTTCTTC

clone_size: NA
j_call: TRBJ1-2
d_call: NA
v_call: TRBV27
cdr3_length: 13
cdr3_aa: CASRAGAHYGYTF
cdr3_nt: TGTGCCAGTCGAGCAGGGGCACACTATGGCTACACCTTC

clone_size: once
j_call: TRBJ2-5
d_call: NA
v_call: TRBV2
cdr3_length: 11
cdr3_aa: CASEAQETQYF
cdr3_nt: TGTGCCAGCGAAGCACAGGAGACCCAGTACTTC

clone_size: NA
j_call: TRBJ2-3
d_call: NA
v_call: TRBV7-9
cdr3_length: 13
cdr3_aa: CASSFLSTDTQYF
cdr3_nt: TGTGCCAGCAGCTTCCTATCCACAGATACGCAGTATTTT

clone_size: NA
j_call: TRBJ2-7
d_call: NA
v_call: TRBV21-1
cdr3_length: 17
cdr3_aa: CASSIAPSGTHSYEQYF
cdr3_nt: TGTGCCAGCAGCATTGCCCCTAGCGGGACTCACTCCTACGAGCAGTACTTC

clone_size: NA
j_call: TRBJ2-7
d_call: TRBD1
v_call: TRBV18
cdr3_length: 16
cdr3_aa: CASSKPPGQNSYEQYF
cdr3_nt: TGTGCCAGCTCAAAGCCGCCGGGACAGAACTCCTACGAGCAGTACTTC

clone_size: NA
j_call: TRBJ2-5
d_call: NA
v_call: TRBV10-3
cdr3_length: 14
cdr3_aa: CAISESILSETQYF
cdr3_nt: TGTGCCATCAGTGAGTCGATACTATCGGAGACCCAGTACTTC

clone_size: NA
j_call: TRBJ1-2
d_call: NA
v_call: TRBV6-6
cdr3_length: 13
cdr3_aa: CASSEIANYGYTF
cdr3_nt: TGTGCCAGCAGCGAGATCGCTAACTATGGCTACACCTTC

clone_size: NA
j_call: TRBJ1-1
d_call: NA
v_call: TRBV6-5
cdr3_length: 15
cdr3_aa: CASRPRVALHTEAFF
cdr3_nt: TGTGCCAGCAGGCCTCGGGTAGCTTTGCACACTGAAGCTTTCTTT

clone_size: once
j_call: TRBJ1-2
d_call: NA
v_call: TRBV7-2
cdr3_length: 14
cdr3_aa: CASSYRDPFYGYTF
cdr3_nt: TGTGCCAGCAGCTACAGGGATCCCTTCTATGGCTACACCTTC

clone_size: NA
j_call: TRBJ1-2
d_call: NA
v_call: TRBV25-1
cdr3_length: 15
cdr3_aa: CASIWSGGINYGYTF
cdr3_nt: TGTGCCAGCATCTGGTCCGGCGGTATTAACTATGGCTACACCTTC

clone_size: NA
j_call: TRBJ2-4
d_call: NA
v_call: TRBV5-5
cdr3_length: 20
cdr3_aa: CASSSILGKRIVSAKNIQYF
cdr3_nt: TGTGCCAGCAGTTCGATTCTCGGGAAGCGGATTGTTAGCGCCAAAAACATTCAGTACTTC

clone_size: NA
j_call: TRBJ1-1
d_call: NA
v_call: TRBV7-2
cdr3_length: 15
cdr3_aa: CASSLAGSMNTEAFF
cdr3_nt: TGTGCCAGCAGCTTGGCCGGGTCTATGAACACTGAAGCTTTCTTT

clone_size: NA
j_call: TRBJ2-1
d_call: NA
v_call: TRBV25-1
cdr3_length: 15
cdr3_aa: CASSDPGVGYNEQFF
cdr3_nt: TGTGCCAGCAGTGACCCAGGGGTGGGGTACAATGAGCAGTTCTTC

clone_size: NA
j_call: TRBJ2-5
d_call: NA
v_call: TRBV5-4
cdr3_length: 15
cdr3_aa: CASSYRTGSAETQYF
cdr3_nt: TGTGCCAGCAGCTATCGGACTGGTTCCGCAGAGACCCAGTACTTC

clone_size: NA
j_call: TRBJ2-1
d_call: TRBD1
v_call: TRBV7-3
cdr3_length: 15
cdr3_aa: CASSLRGGGYNEQFF
cdr3_nt: TGTGCCAGCAGCTTAAGAGGGGGCGGTTACAATGAGCAGTTCTTC

clone_size: NA
j_call: TRBJ1-5
d_call: TRBD1
v_call: TRBV5-6
cdr3_length: 15
cdr3_aa: CASSFGGGGGQPQHF
cdr3_nt: TGTGCCAGCAGCTTTGGAGGAGGGGGCGGCCAGCCCCAGCATTTT

clone_size: NA
j_call: TRBJ1-3
d_call: NA
v_call: TRBV7-2
cdr3_length: 17
cdr3_aa: CASSQNRRGTSGNTIYF
cdr3_nt: TGTGCCAGCAGCCAAAACCGCCGGGGAACGAGCGGAAACACCATATATTTT

clone_size: NA
j_call: TRBJ1-2
d_call: TRBD1
v_call: TRBV29-1
cdr3_length: 14
cdr3_aa: CSVVGGSPFYGYTF
cdr3_nt: TGCAGCGTTGTAGGGGGCAGCCCGTTCTATGGCTACACCTTC

clone_size: NA
j_call: TRBJ1-3
d_call: TRBD1
v_call: TRBV7-6
cdr3_length: 13
cdr3_aa: CASSPGGGNTIYF
cdr3_nt: TGTGCCAGCAGCCCAGGGGGGGGAAACACCATATATTTT

clone_size: few
j_call: TRBJ1-1
d_call: TRBD1
v_call: TRBV2
cdr3_length: 12
cdr3_aa: CASILTGREAFF
cdr3_nt: TGTGCCAGCATTTTGACAGGGCGGGAAGCTTTCTTT

clone_size: NA
j_call: TRBJ2-7
d_call: TRBD2
v_call: TRBV7-9
cdr3_length: 14
cdr3_aa: CASSLLAGPYEQYF
cdr3_nt: TGTGCCAGCAGCTTGCTAGCGGGGCCCTACGAGCAGTACTTC

clone_size: few
j_call: TRBJ1-5
d_call: TRBD1
v_call: TRBV7-8
cdr3_length: 15
cdr3_aa: CASSLTGNSNQPQHF
cdr3_nt: TGTGCCAGCAGCCTGACAGGGAATAGCAATCAGCCCCAGCATTTT

clone_size: NA
j_call: TRBJ1-2
d_call: TRBD1
v_call: TRBV7-2
cdr3_length: 16
cdr3_aa: CASSSLLVGQGTGYTF
cdr3_nt: TGTGCCAGCAGCTCCCTTCTCGTCGGACAGGGGACTGGCTACACCTTC

clone_size: once
j_call: TRBJ1-6
d_call: TRBD1
v_call: TRBV7-9
cdr3_length: 16
cdr3_aa: CASSLAVGQGTSPLHF
cdr3_nt: TGTGCCAGCAGCTTAGCGGTTGGACAGGGTACTTCACCCCTCCACTTT

clone_size: once
j_call: TRBJ2-1
d_call: NA
v_call: TRBV7-9
cdr3_length: 14
cdr3_aa: CASSLSGSYNEQFF
cdr3_nt: TGTGCCAGCAGCTTGAGTGGTTCCTACAATGAGCAGTTCTTC

clone_size: NA
j_call: TRBJ1-1
d_call: TRBD1
v_call: TRBV29-1
cdr3_length: 14
cdr3_aa: CSVCPSGGNTEAFF
cdr3_nt: TGCAGCGTTTGCCCGTCAGGGGGGAACACTGAAGCTTTCTTT

clone_size: NA
j_call: TRBJ2-3
d_call: NA
v_call: TRBV9
cdr3_length: 14
cdr3_aa: CASSVQADTDTQYF
cdr3_nt: TGTGCCAGCAGCGTACAAGCGGACACAGATACGCAGTATTTT

clone_size: once
j_call: TRBJ2-7
d_call: TRBD1
v_call: TRBV5-4
cdr3_length: 14
cdr3_aa: CASSSGRGSYEQYF
cdr3_nt: TGTGCCAGCAGCTCCGGCAGGGGGTCCTACGAGCAGTACTTC

clone_size: NA
j_call: TRBJ1-5
d_call: NA
v_call: TRBV5-1
cdr3_length: 15
cdr3_aa: CASSLNFGGDQPQHF
cdr3_nt: TGCGCCAGCAGCTTGAATTTTGGGGGCGATCAGCCCCAGCATTTT

clone_size: NA
j_call: TRBJ2-7
d_call: TRBD2
v_call: TRBV5-1
cdr3_length: 15
cdr3_aa: CASSKLGGGEDEQYF
cdr3_nt: TGCGCCAGCAGCAAATTGGGGGGAGGGGAGGACGAGCAGTACTTC

clone_size: NA
j_call: TRBJ2-5
d_call: NA
v_call: TRBV7-3
cdr3_length: 14
cdr3_aa: CASSRTVQGETQYF
cdr3_nt: TGTGCCAGCAGCCGGACAGTCCAGGGGGAGACCCAGTACTTC

clone_size: few
j_call: TRBJ2-1
d_call: NA
v_call: TRBV4-1
cdr3_length: 12
cdr3_aa: CASSQGRDEQFF
cdr3_nt: TGCGCCAGCAGCCAAGGGCGGGATGAGCAGTTCTTC

clone_size: NA
j_call: TRBJ2-2
d_call: TRBD2
v_call: TRBV2
cdr3_length: 16
cdr3_aa: CASSPDSGRGTGELFF
cdr3_nt: TGTGCCAGCAGTCCAGATAGCGGGAGGGGTACCGGGGAGCTGTTTTTT

clone_size: once
j_call: TRBJ2-3
d_call: TRBD2
v_call: TRBV11-2
cdr3_length: 16
cdr3_aa: CASSLSGLAGTDTQYF
cdr3_nt: TGTGCCAGCAGCTTGTCGGGACTAGCGGGCACAGATACGCAGTATTTT

clone_size: NA
j_call: TRBJ1-2
d_call: TRBD1
v_call: TRBV4-1
cdr3_length: 15
cdr3_aa: CASSQGQGTPYGYTF
cdr3_nt: TGCGCCAGCAGCCAAGGACAGGGAACCCCTTATGGCTACACCTTC

clone_size: once
j_call: TRBJ2-1
d_call: TRBD2
v_call: TRBV7-2
cdr3_length: 15
cdr3_aa: CASSSTSGNYNEQFF
cdr3_nt: TGTGCCAGCAGCTCGACTAGCGGGAACTACAATGAGCAGTTCTTC

clone_size: NA
j_call: TRBJ2-1
d_call: TRBD2
v_call: TRBV4-3
cdr3_length: 15
cdr3_aa: CASSQGLAGYNEQFF
cdr3_nt: TGCGCCAGCAGCCAGGGACTAGCGGGGTACAATGAGCAGTTCTTC

clone_size: NA
j_call: TRBJ2-5
d_call: TRBD2
v_call: TRBV5-1
cdr3_length: 16
cdr3_aa: CASSLGAGERQETQYF
cdr3_nt: TGCGCCAGCAGCTTGGGAGCGGGGGAGCGGCAGGAGACCCAGTACTTC

clone_size: NA
j_call: TRBJ2-1
d_call: NA
v_call: TRBV4-2
cdr3_length: 14
cdr3_aa: CASSPGWTYNEQFF
cdr3_nt: TGTGCCAGCAGCCCGGGGTGGACCTACAATGAGCAGTTCTTC

clone_size: NA
j_call: TRBJ2-1
d_call: TRBD2
v_call: TRBV13
cdr3_length: 16
cdr3_aa: CASSSRLAGAYNEQFF
cdr3_nt: TGTGCCAGCAGCTCCCGACTAGCGGGGGCCTACAATGAGCAGTTCTTC

clone_size: NA
j_call: TRBJ2-1
d_call: TRBD2
v_call: TRBV10-3
cdr3_length: 16
cdr3_aa: CAIRITSGDSYNEQFF
cdr3_nt: TGTGCCATCAGGATTACCAGCGGGGATTCCTACAATGAGCAGTTCTTC